This T cell receptor (beta chain) was sequenced during a study of a mutant IDH1 vaccine in newly diagnosed glioma (dated by TCRdb to 2020 to 2022). Concerning the study at large: Patients were given eight vaccinations, in weeks 1, 3, 5, 7, 11, 15, 19 and 23, which matched visits V03 through V10. Vaccination was initiated 4-6 weeks after radiotherapy alone, or concurrently with temozolomide cycles in the chemotherapy-containing groups. Of the approximately 32 treated patients, approximately 62% were male and 37.5% were female, and the mean age was 40.4 years. Prior to enrollment, patients had been given standard therapy consisting of radiotherapy alone, temozolomide alone, or radiochemotherapy with temozolomide, with the combination given to most patients. Peripheral blood samples were drawn at six visits, namely V03 (baseline), V05, V07, V10, V12 and V13. Longitudinal TCRB deep sequencing was performed for fewer than 30 treated patients wherever samples were available for exploratory analyses.

Comments on this clone: Its specific antigen is unknown. Within one base of it there is no much larger clone, and no base qualities were kept.

Overall study results and their limits: Vaccine-induced immune responses across multiple MHC alleles were detected in over 80% of patients. Changes in the top peripheral T cell clonotypes picked up by TCRB sequencing did not appear to be linked to pseudoprogression. It was noted by the authors that analyses of patient blood samples could not be reproduced owing to sample limitations. PBMC samples for TCRB deep sequencing were selected based on availability.

Library preparation employed the immunoSEQ multiplex PCR assay. Following the manufacturer's protocol, the hsTCRB Kit was used to amplify rearranged TCR beta chain sequences. TCRB libraries were sequenced on an Illumina MiSeq. In the source study's methods: Demultiplexing, trimming and gene mapping were performed with the kit vendor's proprietary platform. TCRdb obtained this table from immuneACCESS and retained in-frame rearrangements with V and J assigned. These tables miss some clones; where compared with another copy, unresolved V genes account for less than half of the shortfall, and the remainder is unexplained. V and J calls and clone size are as listed in that table; D and trimming were resolved from the DNA. The sample has tens of thousands of clones on record, around 74% of them singletons. Of the sample, 5% to 6% falls within the top ten clones. Taken from the germline V gene, the CDR1 and CDR2 loops are SNHLY and FYNNEI. The CDR3 starts with the cysteine, ends with the phenylalanine, and has 15 residues. Left in the record is the CDR3 DNA by itself, 45 bases read in frame from the first base. V is cut by 7 bases and J by 8 bases, and the space between the germline ends is 20 bases.

The sample's time point, from its label and the paper: week 23, last vaccination. A 20-mer mutant IDH1 peptide at 300 micrograms in Montanide made up each vaccine dose, which was injected subcutaneously together with topical imiquimod. Donors had newly diagnosed WHO grade 3 or 4 IDH1-mutant astrocytomas with loss of nuclear ATRX. The samples were drawn from NOA16, a multicentre, single-arm, open-label phase I trial in Germany that tested a mutant IDH1 peptide vaccine in humans for the first time. Genomic DNA for TCRB sequencing was extracted from EDTA blood using the DNeasy Blood and Tissue Kit. The material sequenced was PBMCs, taken from a glioma patient whose treatment included an IDH1 peptide vaccine. Recombination linked TRBV2 to TRBJ1-4, with TRBD1 tentatively as D gene (5 bases match). The sequence derives from a man aged 50-59 years with glioma. The bases read TGTGCCAGCACCCGCCGGAGGGACGCGAGCGAAAAACTGTTTTTT. Translated, it gives CASTRRRDASEKLFF. Full variable domain (CDR3 extended with the reference TRBV2 and TRBJ1-4 proteins): EPEVTQTPSHQVTQMGQEVILRCVPISNHLYFYWYRQILGQKVEFLVSFYNNEISEKSEIFDDQFSVERPDGSNFTLKIRSTKLEDSAMYFCASTRRRDASEKLFFGSGTQLSVL.